The subject of this entry is one T cell receptor (beta chain). J was trimmed by 10 bases and V by 3 bases; bases with no gene match: 15. The length of the CDR3 is 16 residues. Next came a second PCR, run for roughly 6 to 11 cycles, which used a sample-barcoded 5' primer along with a J-beta primer mix. Using its own MiXCR run on the 5' RACE reads, TCRdb lists one record per CDR3 protein. This sample has over a million distinct CDR3 sequences, with roughly 43% found just once. This sample was included in a study of blood T cells in healthy people across ages. Sequenced: blood. The chain uses TRBV12-3 or TRBV12-4 and TRBJ2-5, with 9 bases aligning to TRBD1. This receptor was identified in a young woman in good health. The CDR3 sequence is CASSLPGDRVNRGQYF. CDR3 nucleotide sequence: TGTGCCAGCAGTTTGCCCGGGGACAGGGTTAATCGTGGCCAGTACTTC.